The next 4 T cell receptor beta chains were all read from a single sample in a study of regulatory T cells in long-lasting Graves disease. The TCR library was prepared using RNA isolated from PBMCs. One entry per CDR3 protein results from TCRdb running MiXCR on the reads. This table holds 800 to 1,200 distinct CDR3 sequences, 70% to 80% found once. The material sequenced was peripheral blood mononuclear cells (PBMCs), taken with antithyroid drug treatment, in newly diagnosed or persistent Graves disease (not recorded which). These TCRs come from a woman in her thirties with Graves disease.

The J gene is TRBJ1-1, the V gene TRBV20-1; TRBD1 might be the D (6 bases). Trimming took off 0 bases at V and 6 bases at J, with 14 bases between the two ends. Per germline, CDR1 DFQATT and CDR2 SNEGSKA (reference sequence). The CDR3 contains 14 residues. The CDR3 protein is CSARDGGMVSEAFF. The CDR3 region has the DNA TGCAGTGCTAGAGACGGGGGCATGGTGTCTGAAGCTTTCTTT.

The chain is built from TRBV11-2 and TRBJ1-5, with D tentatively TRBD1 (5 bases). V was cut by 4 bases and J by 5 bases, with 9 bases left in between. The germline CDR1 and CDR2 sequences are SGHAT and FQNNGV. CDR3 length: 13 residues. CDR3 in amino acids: CASSYDSYQPQHF. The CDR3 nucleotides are TGTGCCAGCAGCTACGACAGTTATCAGCCCCAGCATTTT.

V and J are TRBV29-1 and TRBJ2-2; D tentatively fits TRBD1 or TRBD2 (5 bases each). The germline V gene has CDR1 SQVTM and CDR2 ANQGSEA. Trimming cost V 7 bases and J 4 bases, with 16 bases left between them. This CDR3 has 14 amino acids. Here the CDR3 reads CSALVRGRTGELFF. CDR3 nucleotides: TGCAGCGCCCTGGTGAGGGGCCGCACCGGGGAGCTGTTTTTT.

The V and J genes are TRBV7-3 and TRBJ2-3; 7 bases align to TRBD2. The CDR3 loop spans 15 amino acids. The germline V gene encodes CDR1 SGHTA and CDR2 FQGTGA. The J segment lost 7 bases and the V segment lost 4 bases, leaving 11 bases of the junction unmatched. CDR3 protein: CASSSTGEGLHTQYF. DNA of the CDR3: TGTGCCAGCAGCTCAACCGGGGAGGGCCTGCATACGCAGTATTTT.